These T cell receptor beta chains were read from a single sample in a study of blood T cells in healthy people across ages. One entry per CDR3 protein results from TCRdb running MiXCR on the 5' RACE reads. Among 550,000 to 600,000 distinct CDR3 sequences listed, 27% were seen once. Sequencing input: blood. These receptors were obtained from a woman between 70 and 85 years old in good health. Each CDR3 is given with its conserved first and last residue. Size is stated for part of the rows, as once, few or many counts, or as a class when the clone is expanded.

V	size	J	CDR3
TRBV20-1	-	TRBJ2-2	CSARDQHRGIGGELFF
TRBV11-2	once	TRBJ2-7	CASSLYRHNYEQYF
TRBV12-3/TRBV12-4	-	TRBJ1-1	CASSRPAGAPMNTEAFF
TRBV3-1	-	TRBJ1-2	CASSQAGQGAFGYTF
TRBV6-2/TRBV6-3	-	TRBJ2-1	CASSDLGQGSSNEQFF
TRBV29-1	-	TRBJ1-2	CSVGLGQGKGGYTF
TRBV29-1	-	TRBJ1-1	CSVARGRNTEAFF
TRBV29-1	-	TRBJ1-1	CSGRQGEYTEAFF
TRBV3-1	-	TRBJ2-3	CASRFRGADTQYF
TRBV10-3	few	TRBJ1-1	CAITPTTNTEAFF
TRBV3-1	-	TRBJ1-1	CASSQGWGRRKLPTEAFF
TRBV5-1	many	TRBJ1-4	CASSLQTGSDEKLFF
TRBV6-2/TRBV6-3	few	TRBJ2-3	CASTGTAENRGSDTQYF
TRBV20-1	-	TRBJ2-5	CSASYITQETQYF
TRBV7-9	-	-	CASSSWTAIDEQYF
TRBV29-1	-	TRBJ2-1	CSAGQGADNEQFF
TRBV20-1	-	TRBJ2-3	CSASRGRDTQYF
TRBV7-3	few	-	CASSLGGDGVYEQYF
TRBV6-6	few	TRBJ2-2	CASSSGQGAVGELFF
TRBV5-1	few	TRBJ2-5	CASSMGQRETQYF
TRBV5-1	-	TRBJ1-3	CASSRTGQAASGNTIYF
TRBV5-1	-	TRBJ2-5	CASSLDHLQETQYF
TRBV20-1	-	TRBJ2-1	CSAPRTSGVKVTYNEQFF
TRBV7-9	-	TRBJ2-2	CASSLGGMYTGELFF
TRBV5-1	-	TRBJ1-4	CASSFRESNEKLFF
TRBV5-8	-	TRBJ2-4	CASSSGPTKNIQYF
TRBV30	many	TRBJ2-7	CAWSVARGYEQYF
TRBV12-3/TRBV12-4	few	TRBJ1-6	CASSLGSGQINSPLHF
TRBV11-1	many	TRBJ2-1	CASSLRDSSYNEQFF
TRBV6-5	-	TRBJ2-5	CASSCSSGLRETQYF
TRBV9	-	TRBJ2-3	CASSEGPSVSTDTQYF
TRBV6-2/TRBV6-3	-	TRBJ2-1	CASSYPPLAGGPNEQFF
TRBV2	few	TRBJ1-2	CASSDRGRGYTF
TRBV7-2	-	TRBJ1-4	CASSLLSGGDEKLFF
TRBV6-2/TRBV6-3	-	TRBJ2-7	CASRTYSYEQYF
TRBV6-2/TRBV6-3	-	TRBJ2-3	CASMRDLDYTDTQYF
TRBV20-1	-	TRBJ1-5	CSARAGGEGQPQHF
TRBV5-1	-	TRBJ1-1	CASSLVQGDTEAFF
TRBV28	few	TRBJ1-2	CASSFGQTYGYTF
TRBV29-1	few	TRBJ1-4	CSVWSSNEKLFF
TRBV27	-	TRBJ1-1	CASSLSRSLNTEAFF
TRBV11-3	-	TRBJ2-1	CASSLDQGQAPYNEQFF
TRBV9	few	TRBJ2-3	CASRPPGTGKSDTQYF
TRBV25-1	few	TRBJ2-3	CASSEYKGKDTQYF
TRBV12-5	few	TRBJ1-2	CASGSRTGVGYTF
TRBV5-6	-	TRBJ2-6	CASSLDPGTAIQTF
TRBV6-5	few	TRBJ2-7	CASKITGGERKQYF
TRBV7-6	few	TRBJ2-1	CASSLVDWGQRYNEQFF